These T cell receptor beta chains were read from a single sample in a study of regulatory T cells in long-lasting Graves disease. TCRdb processed the multiplex PCR reads anew with MiXCR; each CDR3 protein has one entry. Altogether about 470,000 distinct CDR3 sequences are present, less than 25% being singletons, with the ten largest covering roughly 8%. This material consisted of peripheral blood mononuclear cells (PBMCs), taken when the disease was refractory, from a patient treated with antithyroid drugs. Receptors were obtained from a female donor with Graves disease. Both conserved end residues are part of each CDR3. Each record gives: J gene, D gene, CDR3 length, V gene, CDR3 protein. The D gene is left open where the match is weak.

j_gene: TRBJ1-1; d_gene: NA; len: 14; v_gene: TRBV6-1; CDR3aa: CASSQAGANTEAFF
j_gene: TRBJ2-7; d_gene: TRBD1; len: 11; v_gene: TRBV28; CDR3aa: CASSSRGEQYF
j_gene: TRBJ1-1; d_gene: NA; len: 19; v_gene: TRBV7-9; CDR3aa: CASSFAPLTGGLGNTEAFF
j_gene: TRBJ2-1; d_gene: TRBD2; len: 15; v_gene: TRBV7-2; CDR3aa: CASSLAAGGRLGQFF
j_gene: TRBJ1-2; d_gene: NA; len: 12; v_gene: TRBV6-1; CDR3aa: CASRGRGGGCTF
j_gene: TRBJ2-7; d_gene: NA; len: 16; v_gene: TRBV7-3; CDR3aa: CASSLNSGQLAYEQYF
j_gene: TRBJ2-2; d_gene: NA; len: 16; v_gene: TRBV5-1; CDR3aa: CASSFLRRQFTGELFF
j_gene: TRBJ1-1; d_gene: NA; len: 12; v_gene: TRBV10-3; CDR3aa: CAITGSGAEAFF
j_gene: TRBJ2-1; d_gene: NA; len: 13; v_gene: TRBV28; CDR3aa: CASSLSRPNEQFF
j_gene: TRBJ1-1; d_gene: NA; len: 11; v_gene: TRBV6-1; CDR3aa: CATQIETEAFF
j_gene: TRBJ2-7; d_gene: NA; len: 14; v_gene: TRBV11-2; CDR3aa: CASSLVRVPYEQYF
j_gene: TRBJ2-6; d_gene: TRBD2; len: 18; v_gene: TRBV20-1; CDR3aa: CSARDLGGRAAGANVLTF
j_gene: TRBJ2-5; d_gene: NA; len: 13; v_gene: TRBV5-6; CDR3aa: CASSIRGQETQYF
j_gene: TRBJ2-5; d_gene: TRBD2; len: 14; v_gene: TRBV7-2; CDR3aa: CAPSRLAGQETQYF
j_gene: TRBJ1-2; d_gene: NA; len: 13; v_gene: TRBV6-1; CDR3aa: CASSMGRTYGYTF
j_gene: TRBJ2-5; d_gene: TRBD2; len: 16; v_gene: TRBV20-1; CDR3aa: CSATGTSWRTVETQYF
j_gene: TRBJ2-7; d_gene: NA; len: 13; v_gene: TRBV5-6; CDR3aa: CASSPVGRDEQYF
j_gene: TRBJ2-5; d_gene: NA; len: 14; v_gene: TRBV6-1; CDR3aa: CASSEPWASTTEYF
j_gene: TRBJ2-6; d_gene: NA; len: 15; v_gene: TRBV19; CDR3aa: CASSKEFSGANVLTF
j_gene: TRBJ1-1; d_gene: NA; len: 15; v_gene: TRBV19; CDR3aa: CASTSFGGRGTEAFF
j_gene: TRBJ2-7; d_gene: NA; len: 15; v_gene: TRBV5-1; CDR3aa: CASSLTRGGPYEQYF
j_gene: TRBJ2-7; d_gene: NA; len: 16; v_gene: TRBV7-7; CDR3aa: CASSPGAGQGTYEQYF
j_gene: TRBJ2-2; d_gene: NA; len: 13; v_gene: TRBV27; CDR3aa: CASSWGVAGELFF